The present T cell receptor (beta chain) was sequenced within a study of T cells in lung cancer brain metastases. Germline V gene lookup returns CDR1 SGHNT and CDR2 YYREEE (reference sequence). The CDR3 is made up of 15 amino acids. The trim removed 3 bases at V and 6 bases at J, leaving 9 bases unmatched. No patient had a history of multiple malignancies, as such patients were excluded. Paired samples had equal genomic DNA input, ranging roughly 2 to 5 ug. TCRdb keeps only in-frame clones here, not all; method: immunoSEQ multiplex PCR. The data show approximately 1,100 clones, with around 84% seen just once and 17% held by the top ten.

The sequence was obtained from a woman between 45 and 60 years old with non-small cell lung cancer that had spread to the brain. The rearrangement joins TRBV5-4 to TRBJ2-1; 7 nucleotides agree with TRBD1. Sequenced material: tumor tissue from a brain metastasis. The CDR3 reads CASSWRQGAVNEQFF. As DNA, the CDR3 is TGTGCCAGCAGCTGGAGACAGGGAGCCGTCAATGAGCAGTTCTTC.